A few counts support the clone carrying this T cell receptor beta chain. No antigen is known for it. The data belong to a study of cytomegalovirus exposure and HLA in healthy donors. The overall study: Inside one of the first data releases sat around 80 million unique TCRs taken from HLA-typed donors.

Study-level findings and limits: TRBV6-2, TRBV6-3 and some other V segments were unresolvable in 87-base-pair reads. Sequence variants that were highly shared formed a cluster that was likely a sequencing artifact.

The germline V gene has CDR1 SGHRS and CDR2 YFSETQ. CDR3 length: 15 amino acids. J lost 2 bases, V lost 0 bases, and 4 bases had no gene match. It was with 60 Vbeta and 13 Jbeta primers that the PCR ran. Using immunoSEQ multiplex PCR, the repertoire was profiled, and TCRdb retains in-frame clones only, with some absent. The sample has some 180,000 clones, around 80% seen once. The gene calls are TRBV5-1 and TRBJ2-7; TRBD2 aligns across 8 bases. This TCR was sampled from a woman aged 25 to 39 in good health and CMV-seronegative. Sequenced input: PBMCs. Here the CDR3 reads CASSLEVAGPYEQYF. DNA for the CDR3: TGCGCCAGCAGCTTGGAAGTAGCGGGGCCCTACGAGCAGTACTTC.